The clone carrying this TCR beta chain appeared a few times. Its target is not known. Other DNA sequences in the sample encode the same CDR3. Clones were read by immunoSEQ multiplex PCR, and TCRdb kept only the in-frame ones, dropping some. The table lists roughly 760,000 clones, roughly 70% of them singletons. The CDR3 runs to 13 residues. The V gene end was trimmed by 2 bases and the J gene end by 7 bases; junction bases not matched to a gene: 2. Germline values: CDR1 SGHRS, CDR2 YFSETQ. This specimen belongs to a study of shared clonotypes between healthy human individuals. Study at large: Each donor had three CD4 naive, three CD4 memory, two CD8 naive and one CD8 memory plate.

General study results and limits: The sharing of around 5% of naive CD4 clonotypes was seen across several donors.

The receptor's source is a woman under 40 in good health. The genes are TRBV5-1 and TRBJ2-2; 7 nucleotides line up with TRBD1. Sequenced: memory CD4+ T cells sorted from blood. Subset reported: CD45RA-negative fraction. The CDR3 reads CASSFGQVGELFF. Written as DNA, the CDR3 is TGCGCCAGCAGCTTTGGACAGGTCGGGGAGCTGTTTTTT.